This record concerns one T cell receptor beta chain sequence. Trimming removed 2 bases at V and 4 bases at J, with 18 bases between. CDR1 is SGHNT and CDR2 is YENEEA in the germline V gene. This CDR3 has 17 amino acids. The sample comes from a study of blood T cell repertoires in COVID-19. The wider study: Some COVID-19 samples were acute and others convalescent; all came from the United States, Italy and Spain.

The authors' processing: Estimates of nucleated cell counts were drawn from the amplification of reference gene primers. The table came from immunoSEQ multiplex PCR; TCRdb's copy has only in-frame clones and leaves some out. V, J and clone size derive from that table, while D and trimming were established from the DNA sequence. The sample shows fewer than 60,000 clones, over 75% of them seen only once. The chain recombines TRBV11-3 with TRBJ1-3, with D maybe TRBD1 (5 bases). The material sequenced was peripheral blood. The receptor comes from a human donor with active COVID-19. The donor label of this sample is uncertain. CDR3 nucleotide sequence: TGTGCCAGCAGCTTATTTCGCCAGGGCCTAAAAGGAAACACCATATATTTT. It translates to CASSLFRQGLKGNTIYF. Drawing the rest from reference TRBV11-3 and TRBJ1-3, the complete variable domain is EAGVVQSPRYKIIEKKQPVAFWCNPISGHNTLYWYLQNLGQGPELLIRYENEEAVDDSQLPKDRFSAERLKGVDSTLKIQPAELGDSAVYLCASSLFRQGLKGNTIYFGEGSWLTVV.